This TCR beta chain was captured by sequencing in a study of blood T cell repertoires in COVID-19. V was pared by 5 bases and J by 4 bases, with 14 bases between. From germline, CDR1 is LNHDA and CDR2 SQIVND (reference sequence). The CDR3 contains 14 residues. Seattle enrolled patients during active infection and tracked them longitudinally. The method was immunoSEQ multiplex PCR; TCRdb's version includes in-frame clones alone and lacks a portion of them. The sample contains roughly 120,000 clones, roughly nine tenths of which appear only once. This clone was counted a single time. Material: peripheral blood. The chain carries TRBV19 and TRBJ2-5; a possible D gene is TRBD1 (5 bases). This TCR came from a man aged 55 to 69 with COVID-19, enrolled during active disease. The CDR3 spells CASSGSRGGETQYF. The CDR3 nucleotides read TGTGCCAGTAGTGGTTCTAGGGGTGGAGAGACCCAGTACTTC.